This T cell receptor beta chain comes out of a study of blood T cells in healthy people across ages. About the research overall: Template switching caught about one barcoded beta molecule for each two T cells. General study points: Among T cells, TCR beta diversity per million cells dropped roughly linearly as age rose. Expanded clonotype shifts may have been confounded, as the donors had an unknown CMV status.

Losses at the gene ends were 2 bases for V and 0 bases for J; bases not matched to a gene: 7. Germline V CDR1 and CDR2: DFQATT, SNEGSKA (reference sequence). The CDR3 length is 16 residues. A second PCR, run for roughly 7 to 12 cycles, used a sample-barcoded 5' primer plus a J-beta primer mix. Using its own MiXCR run on the 5' RACE reads, TCRdb lists one record per CDR3 protein. The data show 1.6 million or so distinct CDR3 sequences, roughly a third seen once. Comments on this clonotype: The target antigen is unknown.

Sequences were obtained from blood. V is TRBV20-1 and J is TRBJ2-7, with TRBD2 identical over 10 bases. This TCR was sampled from a woman aged 30 to 39 in good health. The CDR3, as DNA: TGCAGTGCTAGACTAGCGGGAGTTCCATTCTCCTACGAGCAGTACTTC. It is translated as CSARLAGVPFSYEQYF.